This T cell receptor beta chain was sequenced for a study of T-cell reconstitution after alpha-beta-depleted transplantation in children. The CDR3 totals 15 residues. Germline V gene sequence: CDR1 SGHKS, CDR2 YYEKEE (reference sequence). V shed 0 bases and J 4 bases; nucleotides not matched to a gene: 6. This clonotype was seen a few times. The authors prepared the TCRbeta library with unique molecular identifiers. TCRdb independently ran MiXCR on the PCR reads; one entry per CDR3 protein. The data contain approximately 350,000 distinct CDR3 sequences, over 9% of them singletons. The V gene is TRBV5-5, the J gene TRBJ1-2; TRBD1 matches 7 bases. Sample: PBMCs from the stem cell graft donor, taken from the stem cell graft. This sequence was found in a human donor who donated a stem cell graft to a child with acute lymphoblastic leukemia. The CDR3 here is CASSLETQGLYGYTF. CDR3 nucleotide sequence: TGTGCCAGCAGCTTGGAGACACAGGGGCTCTATGGCTACACCTTC.